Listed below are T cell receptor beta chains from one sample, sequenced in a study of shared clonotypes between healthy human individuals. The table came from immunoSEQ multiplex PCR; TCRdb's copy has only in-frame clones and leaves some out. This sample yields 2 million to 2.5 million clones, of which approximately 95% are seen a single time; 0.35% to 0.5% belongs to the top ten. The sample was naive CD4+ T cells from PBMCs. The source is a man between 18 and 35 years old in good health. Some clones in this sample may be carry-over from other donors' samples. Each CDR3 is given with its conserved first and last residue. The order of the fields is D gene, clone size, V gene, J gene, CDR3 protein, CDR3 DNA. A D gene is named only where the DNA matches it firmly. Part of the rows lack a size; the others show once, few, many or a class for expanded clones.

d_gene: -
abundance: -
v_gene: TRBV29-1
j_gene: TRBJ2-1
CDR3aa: CSSLDNEQFF
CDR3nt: TGCAGCAGCTTGGACAATGAGCAGTTCTTC

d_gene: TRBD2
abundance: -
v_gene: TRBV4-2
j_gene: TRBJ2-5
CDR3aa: CASSQGSSGTSGAQETQYF
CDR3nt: TGTGCCAGCAGCCAAGGATCATCCGGGACTAGCGGGGCCCAAGAGACCCAGTACTTC

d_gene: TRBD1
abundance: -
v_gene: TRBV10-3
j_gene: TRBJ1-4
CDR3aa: CAISESPQGDEKLFF
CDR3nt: TGTGCCATCAGTGAGTCGCCGCAGGGGGATGAAAAACTGTTTTTT

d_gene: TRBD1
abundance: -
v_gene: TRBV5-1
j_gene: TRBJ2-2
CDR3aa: CASSATGTGFLFF
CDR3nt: TGCGCCAGCAGCGCCACCGGGACAGGGTTTTTGTTTTTT

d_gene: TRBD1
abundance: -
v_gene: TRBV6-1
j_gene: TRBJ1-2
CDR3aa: CASSGGGGQPNYGYTF
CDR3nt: TGTGCCAGCAGTGGAGGGGGGGGACAGCCTAACTATGGCTACACCTTC

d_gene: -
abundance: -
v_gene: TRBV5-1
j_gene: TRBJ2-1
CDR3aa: CASSLGYSGYEQFF
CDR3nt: TGCGCCAGCAGCTTGGGCTACTCCGGGTATGAGCAGTTCTTC

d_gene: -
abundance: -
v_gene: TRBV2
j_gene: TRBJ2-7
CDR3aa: CASRDSYEQYF
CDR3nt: TGTGCCAGCAGGGACAGCTACGAGCAGTACTTC

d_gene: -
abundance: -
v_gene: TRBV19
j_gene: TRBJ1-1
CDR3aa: CASSSPRLRVEEAFF
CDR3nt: TGTGCCAGTAGTTCACCCCGCCTCAGGGTAGAGGAAGCTTTCTTT

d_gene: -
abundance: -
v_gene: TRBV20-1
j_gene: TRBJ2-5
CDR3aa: CSAEDSPTQYF
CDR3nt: TGCAGTGCAGAGGACAGCCCGACCCAGTACTTC

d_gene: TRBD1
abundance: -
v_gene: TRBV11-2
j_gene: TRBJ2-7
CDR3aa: CASSLPRQGRSTYEQYF
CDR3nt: TGTGCCAGCAGCCTTCCTAGACAGGGCCGGTCGACCTACGAGCAGTACTTC

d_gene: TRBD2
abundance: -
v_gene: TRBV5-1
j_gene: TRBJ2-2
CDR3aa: CASSTGGAGRGTGELFF
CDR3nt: TGCGCCAGCAGCACAGGTGGAGCGGGAAGAGGTACCGGGGAGCTGTTTTTT

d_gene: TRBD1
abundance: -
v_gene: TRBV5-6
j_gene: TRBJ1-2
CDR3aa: CASFGPGTGWRRYTF
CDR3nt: TGTGCCAGCTTCGGTCCCGGGACAGGGTGGAGGCGCTACACCTTC

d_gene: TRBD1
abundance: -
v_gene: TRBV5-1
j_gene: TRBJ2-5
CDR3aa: CASSLESGGWETQYF
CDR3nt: TGCGCCAGCAGCTTGGAGTCAGGGGGCTGGGAGACCCAGTACTTC

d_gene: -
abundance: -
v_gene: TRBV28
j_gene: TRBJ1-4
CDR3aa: CASSPPQSPIANEKLFF
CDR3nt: TGTGCCAGCAGCCCCCCCCAGAGCCCCATCGCTAATGAAAAACTGTTTTTT

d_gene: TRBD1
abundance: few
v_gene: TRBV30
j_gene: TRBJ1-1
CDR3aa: CARDRVNTEAFF
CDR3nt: TGTGCTAGGGACAGAGTGAACACTGAAGCTTTCTTT

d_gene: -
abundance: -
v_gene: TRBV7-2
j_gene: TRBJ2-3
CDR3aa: CASSLTRPQRDTQYF
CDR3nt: TGTGCCAGCAGCCTGACTAGACCGCAGAGAGATACGCAGTATTTT

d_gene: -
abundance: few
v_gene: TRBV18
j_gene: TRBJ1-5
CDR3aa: CASSPVRGENQPQHF
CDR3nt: TGTGCCAGCTCACCCGTGCGGGGAGAGAATCAGCCCCAGCATTTT